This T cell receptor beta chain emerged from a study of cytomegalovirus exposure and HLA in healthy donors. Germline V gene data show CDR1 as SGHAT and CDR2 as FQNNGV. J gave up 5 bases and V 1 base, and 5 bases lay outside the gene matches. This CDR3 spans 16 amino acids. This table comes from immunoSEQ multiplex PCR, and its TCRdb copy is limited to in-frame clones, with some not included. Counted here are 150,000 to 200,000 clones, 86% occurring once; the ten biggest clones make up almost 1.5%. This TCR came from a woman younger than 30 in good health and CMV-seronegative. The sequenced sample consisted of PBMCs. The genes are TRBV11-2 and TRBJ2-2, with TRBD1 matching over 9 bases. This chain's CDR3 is CASSLGTGDWTGELFF. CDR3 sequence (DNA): TGTGCCAGCAGCTTAGGGACAGGGGATTGGACCGGGGAGCTGTTTTTT.